The T cell receptor (beta chain) under discussion was sequenced for a study of cytomegalovirus exposure and HLA in healthy donors. Broader study findings: The authors enumerated over 150 TCR beta chains as linked to cytomegalovirus.

To note about this clone: What it recognizes is unknown.

TCRdb keeps only in-frame clones here, not all; method: immunoSEQ multiplex PCR. This sample has 200,000 to 250,000 clones, with over 80% found just once. Donors came from a validation cohort of over a hundred subjects, distinct from the first 666-subject cohort. V lost 5 bases, J lost 7 bases, and 4 bases stayed unmatched. The germline V gene encodes CDR1 GTSNPN and CDR2 SVGIG (reference sequence). The CDR3 length is 13 residues. The origin of this receptor is a woman between 18 and 29 years old in good health and CMV-seronegative. Sequenced: PBMCs. V is TRBV30 and J is TRBJ1-4; 10 bases map to TRBD1. CDR3 DNA: TGTGCCTGGGACAGGGGGCTAGGTGAAAAACTGTTTTTT. Translation: CAWDRGLGEKLFF. Supplemented by reference TRBV30 and TRBJ1-4, the full variable domain reads SQTIHQWPATLVQPVGSPLSLECTVEGTSNPNLYWYRQAAGRGLQLLFYSVGIGQISSEVPQNLSASRPQDRQFILSSKKLLLSDSGFYLCAWDRGLGEKLFFGSGTQLSVL.